These 29 T cell receptor beta chains came from one sample sequenced in a study of blood T cell repertoires in COVID-19. Libraries were prepared by immunoSEQ multiplex PCR; TCRdb keeps only in-frame clonotypes and omits some of them. The repertoire consists of about 100,000 clones, with 88% occurring once and the leading ten covering 2% to 3%. The source material was peripheral blood. The receptors stem from a human donor in a cohort sampled during active COVID-19.

This clone is a singleton in its sample. The genes are TRBV10-3 and TRBJ2-7, with unresolved D. The CDR3 covers 12 residues. Germline V lookup: CDR1 ENHRY, CDR2 SYGVKD. V shed 3 bases and J shed 3 bases, with 6 bases lying between them. CDR3: CAISESLYEQYF. The CDR3 DNA reads TGTGCCATCAGTGAATCACTCTACGAGCAGTACTTC.

The chain links TRBV3-1 (or the pseudogene TRBV3-2) to TRBJ2-2, with D possibly TRBD2 on 6 matching bases. V gave up 0 bases and J gave up 4 bases, with 9 bases separating them. The CDR3 loop spans 15 amino acids. Looked up from germline, CDR1 is LGHDT and CDR2 is YNNKEL (reference sequence). CDR3 DNA sequence: TGTGCCAGCAGCCAAGAAAGGAGGGCCACCGGGGAGCTGTTTTTT. Its translation is CASSQERRATGELFF.

This clone was observed once. The rearrangement uses TRBV28 and TRBJ1-2; D not resolved. Germline CDR1 reads MDHEN; CDR2 reads SYDVKM. V gave up 5 bases and J gave up 5 bases, with 21 bases separating them. The CDR3 has 16 residues. The CDR3 DNA is TGTGCCAGCAGTCGTTCCCCCCCCGAGGGTAGATATGGCTACACCTTC. It translates to CASSRSPPEGRYGYTF.

This chain connects TRBV5-1 to TRBJ2-6; D possibly corresponds to TRBD2 (7 bases). Germline V gene sequence: CDR1 SGHRS, CDR2 YFSETQ. The CDR3 totals 17 residues. Trimming cost V 4 bases and J 0 bases, with 14 bases left between them. The chain's CDR3 is CASSHRGAISGANVLTF. In DNA, the CDR3 is TGCGCCAGCAGCCATCGGGGGGCTATCTCTGGGGCCAACGTCCTGACTTTC.

V is TRBV23-1 and J is TRBJ2-7, with 9 bases matching TRBD1. TRBV23-1 falls under the ORF class, with uncertain function. This CDR3 spans 14 amino acids. The trim removed 6 bases at V and 7 bases at J, leaving 10 bases unmatched. CDR3 protein: CASSPIQGASEQYF. The DNA for the CDR3 is TGCGCCAGCAGCCCCATACAGGGGGCGAGTGAGCAGTACTTC.

This clone has just one count. The rearrangement uses TRBV5-1 and TRBJ1-3, with D perhaps TRBD1 (5 bases). The CDR3 is made up of 16 amino acids. The germline gives CDR1 SGHRS, CDR2 YFSETQ. The V end lost 0 bases, the J end lost 0 bases, and 10 bases lay between the germline ends. This CDR3 reads CASSLEGGGSGNTIYF. CDR3 nucleotide sequence: TGCGCCAGCAGCTTGGAAGGCGGGGGCTCTGGAAACACCATATATTTT.

The V call is TRBV7-9, the J call TRBJ2-3, with 9 bases that match TRBD2. Trimming at V came to 2 bases and at J to 3 bases, leaving 12 bases not matched to a gene. CDR3 length: 18 residues. Germline loops: CDR1 SEHNR, CDR2 FQNEAQ (reference sequence). Here the CDR3 DNA reads TGTGCCAGCAGCTTATATAGCGGGAGCGATTATGTGACAGATACGCAGTATTTT. Its protein product is CASSLYSGSDYVTDTQYF. Full variable domain (remainder filled in from reference TRBV7-9 and TRBJ2-3): DTGVSQNPRHKITKRGQNVTFRCDPISEHNRLYWYRQTLGQGPEFLTYFQNEAQLEKSRLLSDRFSAERPKGSFSTLEIQRTEQGDSAMYLCASSLYSGSDYVTDTQYFGPGTRLTVL.

This rearrangement joins TRBV14 to TRBJ2-3; 8 positions agree with TRBD1. The junction had 10 bases not matched to a gene; V was cut back by 4 bases and J by 4 bases. The CDR3 length is 16 residues. Germline V gene sequence: CDR1 SGHDN, CDR2 FVKESK. CDR3 sequence: CASSLLTGTGSDTQYF. CDR3 bases: TGTGCCAGCAGCCTTTTGACCGGGACAGGCTCAGATACGCAGTATTTT.

Remarks on this clone: The sample carries other DNA sequences with the same CDR3. The chain recombines TRBV5-4 with TRBJ2-7; tentatively, D is TRBD2 (6 bases). CDR3 length: 15 amino acids. Trimming stripped 5 bases from V and 7 bases from J, with 22 bases between. Germline V lookup: CDR1 SGHNT, CDR2 YYREEE (reference sequence). The CDR3 reads CASRPRDSGGREQYF. In DNA, the CDR3 is TGTGCCAGCAGACCCCGGGATTCCGGGGGAAGGGAGCAGTACTTC.

In its sample, this clone was seen once. J is TRBJ1-3 and V is TRBV3-1 (or the pseudogene TRBV3-2), with a weak D call TRBD1 (5 bases). The CDR3 totals 14 residues. The ends were cut back, 5 bases at V and 4 bases at J, with 12 bases in the middle. Germline values: CDR1 LGHDT, CDR2 YNNKEL (reference sequence). For the CDR3, the DNA is TGTGCCAGCAGCTATGGGGCAAACGGAAACACCATATATTTT. It specifies CASSYGANGNTIYF.

V and J are TRBV7-9 and TRBJ1-5; D is unclear. CDR1 and CDR2 (germline): SEHNR, FQNEAQ (reference sequence). Between the trimmed V and J ends, which lost 4 bases and 5 bases, there was a span of 12 bases. CDR3 size: 14 residues. In DNA form, the CDR3 reads TGTGCCAGCAGCTGGGCGGGTCCCGATCAGCCCCAGCATTTT. It encodes CASSWAGPDQPQHF.

The chain has TRBV2 and TRBJ1-2, with TRBD1 matching over 11 bases. V lost 2 bases to trimming and J lost 7 bases; unmatched junction nucleotides: 15. The CDR3 is made up of 18 amino acids. The germline V gene encodes CDR1 SNHLY and CDR2 FYNNEI. The CDR3 bases are TGTGCCAGCAGTGAAAGAGGACAGGGGGCTGTAAAGAAGAGTGGCTACACCTTC. Translating gives CASSERGQGAVKKSGYTF.

The chain is built from TRBV10-3 and TRBJ1-1; D gene unclear. V was pared by 3 bases and J by 6 bases, with 11 bases between. CDR3 length: 13 amino acids. From germline, CDR1 is ENHRY and CDR2 SYGVKD. DNA of the CDR3: TGTGCCATCAGTGATCATGGGAGGCCTGAAGCTTTCTTT. Amino acid sequence: CAISDHGRPEAFF.

The chain is built from TRBV5-1 and TRBJ2-2; 8 nucleotides match TRBD2. After removal of 4 bases from V and 5 bases from J, the junction contained 4 bases not matched to a gene. Germline CDR1 is SGHRS and CDR2 is YFSETQ. This CDR3 is 14 amino acids long. The CDR3 DNA is TGCGCCAGCAGCCCGGGAGGGCCAACCGGGGAGCTGTTTTTT. It yields the protein CASSPGGPTGELFF. Together with reference TRBV5-1 and TRBJ2-2, the CDR3 gives the full variable domain: KAGVTQTPRYLIKTRGQQVTLSCSPISGHRSVSWYQQTPGQGLQFLFEYFSETQRNKGNFPGRFSGRQFSNSRSEMNVSTLELGDSALYLCASSPGGPTGELFFGEGSRLTVL.

The rearrangement uses TRBV9 and TRBJ2-3, with D perhaps matching TRBD1 (6 bases). The germline V gene has CDR1 SGDLS and CDR2 YYNGEE. Trimming removed 2 bases from V and 2 bases from J, with 18 bases in between. The CDR3 contains 17 residues. For the CDR3, the DNA is TGTGCCAGCAGCGTCCCTTCGGGGCAGGGGACCACAGATACGCAGTATTTT. It is translated as CASSVPSGQGTTDTQYF.

The chain recombines TRBV5-4 with TRBJ1-6; 9 bases are shared with TRBD1. The germline CDR1 and CDR2 sequences are SGHNT and YYREEE (reference sequence). This CDR3 is built from 15 residues. V lost 4 bases to trimming and J lost 7 bases; unmatched junction nucleotides: 6. This chain's CDR3 is CASSRRTGVNSPLHF. The CDR3, as DNA: TGTGCCAGCAGCCGCAGGACAGGGGTAAATTCACCCCTCCACTTT. The full variable domain, its missing parts supplied by reference TRBV5-4 and TRBJ1-6, is ETGVTQSPTHLIKTRGQQVTLRCSSQSGHNTVSWYQQALGQGPQFIFQYYREEENGRGNFPPRFSGLQFPNYSSELNVNALELDDSALYLCASSRRTGVNSPLHFGNGTRLTVT.

The V and J genes are TRBV28 and TRBJ1-5, with D tentatively TRBD1 (6 bases). Germline CDR1 and CDR2: MDHEN and SYDVKM. V lost 2 bases and J 2 bases, leaving 13 bases between the germline ends. CDR3 length: 16 residues. CDR3 DNA sequence: TGTGCCAGCAGTTTAGCGACTTCAGGGGGCAATCAGCCCCAGCATTTT. Encoded protein: CASSLATSGGNQPQHF.

The chain couples TRBV5-1 to TRBJ1-6, with D possibly TRBD1 on 6 matching bases. The ends were cut back, 4 bases at V and 7 bases at J, with 18 bases in the middle. The V gene's germline CDR1 is SGHRS and CDR2 YFSETQ. The CDR3 totals 16 residues. CDR3: CASSEAGVRVNSPLHF. DNA of the CDR3: TGCGCCAGCAGCGAGGCAGGGGTTCGTGTAAATTCACCCCTCCACTTT.

The chain has TRBV27 and TRBJ2-7, with TRBD2 as a possible D gene (6 bases). The V and J ends lost 2 bases and 4 bases respectively, with 15 bases between them. This CDR3 spans 15 amino acids. Looked up from germline, CDR1 is MNHEY and CDR2 is SMNVEV (reference sequence). CDR3 coding DNA: TGTGCCAGCAGTTTAGGATTAGGAGGGATGTACGAGCAGTACTTC. Its protein product is CASSLGLGGMYEQYF.

The CDR3 sequence: CSVTDTADPSNQPQHF. The CDR3 nucleotides are TGCAGCGTGACCGATACAGCCGATCCCAGCAATCAGCCCCAGCATTTT. J is TRBJ1-5 and V is TRBV29-1; D not certain. Trimming pared 6 bases from V and 1 base from J, leaving 19 bases between. This CDR3 comprises 16 residues. The germline CDR1 and CDR2 sequences are SQVTM and ANQGSEA. The variable domain in full, with the rest retrieved from reference TRBV29-1 and TRBJ1-5, is SAVISQKPSRDICQRGTSLTIQCQVDSQVTMMFWYRQQPGQSLTLIATANQGSEATYESGFVIDKFPISRPNLTFSTLTVSNMSPEDSSIYLCSVTDTADPSNQPQHFGDGTRLSIL.

This clone turned up a few times. This chain connects TRBV4-1 to TRBJ1-2; D not resolved. This CDR3 spans 15 amino acids. Germline CDR1 and CDR2: MGHRA and YSYEKL. Trimming stripped 2 bases from V and 0 bases from J, with 10 bases between. This chain's CDR3 is CASSQLLQSNYGYTF. The DNA of the CDR3 is TGCGCCAGCAGCCAACTTCTACAGTCTAACTATGGCTACACCTTC.

V gene TRBV18 combines with J gene TRBJ2-2, with TRBD2 matching 7 bases. Per the germline V gene, CDR1 is KGHSH and CDR2 is LQKENI. The CDR3 runs 17 residues. Unmatched junction bases numbered 5, after V lost 0 bases and J lost 1 base. The DNA for the CDR3 is TGTGCCAGCTCACCACCGCTCAGCGGGAAGAACACCGGGGAGCTGTTTTTT. This sequence encodes CASSPPLSGKNTGELFF.

The chain employs TRBV19 and TRBJ1-2; 9 nucleotides line up with TRBD1. V was pared by 6 bases and J by 4 bases, with 3 bases of the junction left unmatched. From germline, CDR1 is LNHDA and CDR2 SQIVND (reference sequence). The CDR3 covers 13 residues. As DNA, the CDR3 is TGTGCCAGTAGCCGGACAGGGGCCTATGGCTACACCTTC. The encoded protein is CASSRTGAYGYTF.

The chain recombines TRBV6-5 with TRBJ2-7; D is perhaps TRBD2 (6 bases). Trimming left V 4 bases short and J 3 bases short, with 10 bases between. In germline, CDR1 is MNHEY, CDR2 SVGAGI. This CDR3 comprises 13 residues. CDR3 sequence (DNA): TGTGCCAGCAGTTCTCCGCGGGGCTACGAGCAGTACTTC. Its translation: CASSSPRGYEQYF.

The genes are TRBV6-5 and TRBJ2-3, with a weak D call TRBD1 (5 bases). Germline V gene lookup returns CDR1 MNHEY and CDR2 SVGAGI. The V end lost 5 bases, the J end lost 3 bases, and 15 bases lay between the germline ends. The CDR3 length is 15 residues. This CDR3 is CASSPGDSMTDTQYF. CDR3 DNA: TGTGCCAGCAGTCCAGGAGACAGCATGACAGATACGCAGTATTTT.

The CDR3 spells CASSYGGLGENEQFF. The CDR3 DNA is TGTGCCAGTAGTTACGGGGGGCTCGGTGAAAATGAGCAGTTCTTC. The chain joins TRBV19 to TRBJ2-1; D possibly corresponds to TRBD2 (7 bases). There are 15 residues in the CDR3. CDR1 LNHDA and CDR2 SQIVND come from the germline V gene (reference sequence). V gave up 5 bases and J gave up 7 bases, with 18 bases separating them. The whole variable domain, remainder taken from reference TRBV19 and TRBJ2-1, is DGGITQSPKYLFRKEGQNVTLSCEQNLNHDAMYWYRQDPGQGLRLIYYSQIVNDFQKGDIAEGYSVSREKKESFPLTVTSAQKNPTAFYLCASSYGGLGENEQFFGPGTRLTVL.

The CDR3 region is CAISEADYGYTF. For the CDR3, the DNA is TGTGCCATCAGTGAGGCGGACTATGGCTACACCTTC. This chain links TRBV10-3 with TRBJ1-2; D remains unclear. The CDR3 has 12 residues. Between the trimmed V and J ends, which lost 2 bases and 3 bases, there was a span of 4 bases. Germline values: CDR1 ENHRY, CDR2 SYGVKD.

CDR3 in DNA: TGTGCCAGCAGCATGACAGGGGCCTCCTACGAGCAGTACTTC. This codes for CASSMTGASYEQYF. The J gene is TRBJ2-7, the V gene TRBV5-5, with 8 bases that match TRBD1. The CDR3 spans 14 residues. Germline V gene sequence: CDR1 SGHKS, CDR2 YYEKEE (reference sequence). The ends lost 4 bases at V and 0 bases at J; junction bases unmatched: 3.

This clone was seen once. The chain employs TRBV5-4 and TRBJ1-4, with 10 bases identical to TRBD1. The CDR3 loop spans 14 amino acids. Losses at the gene ends were 4 bases for V and 6 bases for J; bases not matched to a gene: 3. Germline CDR1 SGHNT, CDR2 YYREEE (reference sequence). The CDR3 DNA sequence: TGTGCCAGCAGCCGGACAGGGGGGGATGAAAAACTGTTTTTT. Translating gives CASSRTGGDEKLFF.